The next 22 T cell receptor beta chains were all read from a single sample in a study of blood T cell repertoires in COVID-19. Clones were read by immunoSEQ multiplex PCR, and TCRdb kept only the in-frame ones, dropping some. The data contain around 260,000 clones, under 90% of them seen just once; the ten biggest clones take up approximately 4.3%. Sequencing was carried out using PBMCs or T cells enriched from blood (not recorded which). The receptors derive from a man aged 25 to 45 with acute COVID-19.

This clone was counted once. V and J are TRBV20-1 and TRBJ2-5; 9 bases line up with TRBD1. Germline CDR1 DFQATT, CDR2 SNEGSKA (reference sequence). V lost 3 bases, J lost 5 bases, and 7 bases stayed unmatched. CDR3 length: 14 residues. CDR3 in DNA: TGCAGTGCTAGTGGGGGACAGGGCCTGGAGACCCAGTACTTC. This codes for CSASGGQGLETQYF.

This clone appeared once. The rearrangement joins TRBV19 to TRBJ1-4, with TRBD1 as a possible D gene (6 bases). V dropped 5 bases and J dropped 0 bases, with 19 bases sitting between them. CDR3 size: 18 residues. CDR1 is LNHDA and CDR2 is SQIVND in the germline V gene (reference sequence). Here the CDR3 reads CASSERGIGAATNEKLFF. The CDR3 nucleotides read TGTGCCAGTAGTGAGAGGGGGATCGGTGCCGCAACTAATGAAAAACTGTTTTTT.

This clone was seen a handful of times. This rearrangement joins TRBV20-1 to TRBJ2-1, with 14 nucleotides matching TRBD2. Germline V CDR1 and CDR2: DFQATT, SNEGSKA (reference sequence). The CDR3 length is 19 residues. The trim removed 3 bases at V and 6 bases at J, leaving 16 bases unmatched. CDR3 nucleotide sequence: TGCAGTGCTAGTCCGGGACTAGCGGGAGTGGGGTTGATTTTCAATGAGCAGTTCTTC. Its translation: CSASPGLAGVGLIFNEQFF.

The gene calls are TRBV14 and TRBJ1-2; D might be TRBD1 (5 bases). The V end lost 1 base, the J end lost 2 bases, and 14 bases lay between the germline ends. The CDR3 totals 16 residues. CDR1 and CDR2 from the germline V gene are SGHDN and FVKESK. Here the CDR3 reads CASSQVRLRQNYGYTF. CDR3 coding DNA: TGTGCCAGCAGCCAAGTAAGGTTGAGACAGAACTATGGCTACACCTTC.

The rearrangement links TRBV19 to TRBJ1-3; D possibly corresponds to TRBD1 (5 bases). The CDR3 loop spans 14 amino acids. V was cut by 3 bases and J by 1 base, with 7 bases left in between. Germline lookup yields CDR1 LNHDA and CDR2 SQIVND (reference sequence). The CDR3 DNA sequence: TGTGCCAGTAGTATCCCAGGGTCTGGAAACACCATATATTTT. It translates to CASSIPGSGNTIYF. Full variable domain (outside the CDR3, taken from reference TRBV19 and TRBJ1-3): DGGITQSPKYLFRKEGQNVTLSCEQNLNHDAMYWYRQDPGQGLRLIYYSQIVNDFQKGDIAEGYSVSREKKESFPLTVTSAQKNPTAFYLCASSIPGSGNTIYFGEGSWLTVV.

The V and J genes are TRBV11-3 and TRBJ1-1; 8 bases map to TRBD1. After removal of 0 bases from V and 2 bases from J, the junction contained 2 bases not matched to a gene. Germline values: CDR1 SGHNT, CDR2 YENEEA. This CDR3 region has 15 residues. The CDR3 DNA is TGTGCCAGCAGCTTAGATGGACAGGGTAACACTGAAGCTTTCTTT. It encodes CASSLDGQGNTEAFF.

J is TRBJ2-7 and V is TRBV6-6; TRBD2 agrees at 8 bases. Trimming removed 4 bases from V and 9 bases from J; junction bases left unmatched: 11. The germline V gene has CDR1 MNHNY and CDR2 SVGAGI (reference sequence). This CDR3 is 14 amino acids long. The CDR3 bases are TGTGCCAGCAGTTCGGAACTAGCGGAGGGTTCGCAGTACGTC. This translates into CASSSELAEGSQYV.

V gene TRBV3-1 (or the pseudogene TRBV3-2) combines with J gene TRBJ2-5; no firm D call. The germline CDR1 and CDR2 sequences are LGHDT and YNNKEL (reference sequence). CDR3 size: 11 residues. The ends were cut back, 4 bases at V and 2 bases at J, with 2 bases in the middle. DNA for the CDR3: TGTGCCAGCAGCCTACAAGAGACCCAGTACTTC. Translation: CASSLQETQYF.

J is TRBJ2-3 and V is TRBV6-5; TRBD1 agrees at 10 bases. Losses at the gene ends were 6 bases for V and 1 base for J; bases not matched to a gene: 4. CDR3 length: 15 residues. From germline, CDR1 is MNHEY and CDR2 SVGAGI. CDR3 sequence (DNA): TGTGCCAGCAGGACAGGGGGCTCGGGCACAGATACGCAGTATTTT. Translated: CASRTGGSGTDTQYF.

The CDR3: CASSRTGRLLNEQFF. DNA of the CDR3: TGTGCCAGCAGCCGGACAGGGAGGTTGCTTAATGAGCAGTTCTTC. This chain joins TRBV13 and TRBJ2-1, with 8 bases aligning to TRBD1. Per germline, CDR1 PRHDT and CDR2 FYEKMQ (reference sequence). V shed 5 bases and J 7 bases; nucleotides not matched to a gene: 10. The CDR3 contains 15 residues. Complete variable domain (other parts from reference TRBV13 and TRBJ2-1): AAGVIQSPRHLIKEKRETATLKCYPIPRHDTVYWYQQGPGQDPQFLISFYEKMQSDKGSIPDRFSAQQFSDYHSELNMSSLELGDSALYFCASSRTGRLLNEQFFGPGTRLTVL.

The chain is built from TRBV5-1 and TRBJ2-1; TRBD2 is a possible D gene (5 bases). CDR1 and CDR2 (germline): SGHRS, YFSETQ. Trimming stripped 3 bases from V and 8 bases from J, with 18 bases between. This CDR3 spans 15 amino acids. This CDR3 reads CASSSRLGAGDEQFF. CDR3 in DNA: TGCGCCAGCAGCTCGCGCTTGGGAGCCGGGGATGAGCAGTTCTTC. The full variable domain, its missing parts supplied by reference TRBV5-1 and TRBJ2-1, is KAGVTQTPRYLIKTRGQQVTLSCSPISGHRSVSWYQQTPGQGLQFLFEYFSETQRNKGNFPGRFSGRQFSNSRSEMNVSTLELGDSALYLCASSSRLGAGDEQFFGPGTRLTVL.

The V gene is TRBV10-2, the J gene TRBJ2-1, with 8 bases matching TRBD2. Germline CDR1 reads WSHSY; CDR2 reads SAAADI. The J segment lost 5 bases and the V segment lost 6 bases, leaving 12 bases of the junction unmatched. This CDR3 is 16 amino acids long. CDR3 bases: TGCGCCAGCAGACATTCCGGGGGGGGCGGGGACAATGAGCAGTTCTTC. The encoded protein is CASRHSGGGGDNEQFF.

The chain links TRBV18 to TRBJ2-3; 9 positions match TRBD1. The CDR3 is 16 residues long. V lost 6 bases, J lost 4 bases, and 11 bases stayed unmatched. Germline V gene data show CDR1 as KGHSH and CDR2 as LQKENI. The CDR3: CASSPLGTGQSDTQYF. In DNA, the CDR3 is TGTGCCAGCTCTCCATTAGGGACAGGGCAATCAGATACGCAGTATTTT.

The gene calls are TRBV6-4 and TRBJ1-2, with D unclear. This CDR3 has 16 amino acids. V was clipped by 2 bases and J by 2 bases, with 15 bases between them. Germline lookup yields CDR1 MRHNA and CDR2 SNTAGT. This CDR3 reads CASSDPGASLNYGYTF. CDR3 nucleotides: TGTGCCAGCAGTGACCCAGGCGCCTCTTTAAACTATGGCTACACCTTC.

This rearrangement joins TRBV27 to TRBJ1-5, with a possible D match to TRBD1 (5 bases). V was clipped by 5 bases and J by 1 base, with 12 bases between them. The CDR3 is 15 residues long. The germline CDR1 and CDR2 sequences are MNHEY and SMNVEV (reference sequence). The CDR3 bases are TGTGCCAGCAGTCAAAATGACAGAAGCAATCAGCCCCAGCATTTT. Translation: CASSQNDRSNQPQHF.

This clone was seen a handful of times. J is TRBJ2-3 and V is TRBV30, with D perhaps TRBD2 (7 bases). Trimming removed 0 bases at V and 2 bases at J, with 12 bases between. CDR3 length: 15 amino acids. The germline CDR1 and CDR2 sequences are GTSNPN and SVGIG (reference sequence). The CDR3 loop is CAWSVAGQDTDTQYF. DNA for the CDR3: TGTGCCTGGAGTGTAGCGGGACAAGACACAGATACGCAGTATTTT.

This chain joins TRBV29-1 and TRBJ2-7; 9 nucleotides agree with TRBD2. CDR3 size: 12 residues. Germline loops: CDR1 SQVTM, CDR2 ANQGSEA. J lost 4 bases, V lost 6 bases, and 4 bases had no gene match. CDR3 sequence: CSVRLAAYEQYV. The CDR3 nucleotides are TGCAGCGTCCGACTAGCGGCGTACGAGCAGTACGTC.

The chain carries TRBV4-1 and TRBJ2-7, with 7 bases identical to TRBD2. Germline CDR1 and CDR2: MGHRA and YSYEKL. After removal of 1 base from V and 2 bases from J, the junction contained 5 bases not matched to a gene. This CDR3 region has 15 residues. CDR3 residues: CASSQGWEGTYEQYV. CDR3 DNA sequence: TGCGCCAGCAGCCAAGGGTGGGAGGGGACCTACGAGCAGTACGTC.

This sequence joins TRBV28 and TRBJ2-5; 7 positions match TRBD1. CDR1 MDHEN and CDR2 SYDVKM come from the germline V gene. The CDR3 contains 13 residues. Trimming took 5 bases from V and 3 from J; bases not matched to a gene: 3. The DNA of the CDR3 is TGTGCCAGCAGTCAACAGGGGAAAGAGACCCAGTACTTC. Protein product: CASSQQGKETQYF.

V gene TRBV2 combines with J gene TRBJ2-3; no clear D. This CDR3 contains 15 residues. Germline assignment: CDR1 SNHLY and CDR2 FYNNEI. V dropped 5 bases and J dropped 2 bases, with 14 bases sitting between them. CDR3 nucleotides: TGTGCCAGCAGTATTAGGAGAACCGCCACAGATACGCAGTATTTT. As protein: CASSIRRTATDTQYF. Together with reference TRBV2 and TRBJ2-3, the CDR3 gives the full variable domain: EPEVTQTPSHQVTQMGQEVILRCVPISNHLYFYWYRQILGQKVEFLVSFYNNEISEKSEIFDDQFSVERPDGSNFTLKIRSTKLEDSAMYFCASSIRRTATDTQYFGPGTRLTVL.

The chain carries TRBV6-1 and TRBJ2-1; D may be TRBD1 (6 bases). V lost 2 bases, J lost 3 bases, and 8 bases lay in between. CDR1 MNHNS and CDR2 SASEGT come from the germline V gene. The CDR3 has 14 amino acids. The CDR3 here is CASSEKGDYNEQFF. The CDR3, as DNA: TGTGCCAGCAGTGAAAAGGGGGACTACAATGAGCAGTTCTTC.

The chain is built from TRBV20-1 and TRBJ2-1, with 9 nucleotides matching TRBD1. The V and J ends lost 6 bases and 13 bases, in that order; junction bases with no gene match: 7. The CDR3 is 11 amino acids. CDR1 and CDR2 from the germline V gene are DFQATT and SNEGSKA (reference sequence). In nucleotides, the CDR3 is TGCAGTGCACGGACAGGGGATATTCAGTTCTTC. It yields the protein CSARTGDIQFF.